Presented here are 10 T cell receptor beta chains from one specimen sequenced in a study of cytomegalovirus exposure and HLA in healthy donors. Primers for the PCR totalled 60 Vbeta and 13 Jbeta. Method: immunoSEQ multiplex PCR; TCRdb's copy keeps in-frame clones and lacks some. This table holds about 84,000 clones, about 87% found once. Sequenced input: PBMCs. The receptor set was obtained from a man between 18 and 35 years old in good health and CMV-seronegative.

The CDR3 coding sequence is TGTGCCAGCAGCCAGGGACTAGCGGATTCCTACGAGCAGTACTTC. Translation gives CASSQGLADSYEQYF. The J gene is TRBJ2-7, the V gene TRBV4-2, with 11 bases aligning to TRBD2. This CDR3 region has 15 residues. Germline V gene data show CDR1 as LGHNA and CDR2 as YNFKEQ. The V gene end was trimmed by 3 bases and the J gene end by 1 base; junction bases not matched to a gene: 2.

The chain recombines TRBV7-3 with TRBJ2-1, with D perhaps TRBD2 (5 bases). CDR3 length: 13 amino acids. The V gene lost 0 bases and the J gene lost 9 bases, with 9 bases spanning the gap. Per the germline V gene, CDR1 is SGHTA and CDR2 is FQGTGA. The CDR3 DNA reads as TGTGCCAGCAGCTTAACGCTCGAGGGTGAGCAGTTCTTC. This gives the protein CASSLTLEGEQFF.

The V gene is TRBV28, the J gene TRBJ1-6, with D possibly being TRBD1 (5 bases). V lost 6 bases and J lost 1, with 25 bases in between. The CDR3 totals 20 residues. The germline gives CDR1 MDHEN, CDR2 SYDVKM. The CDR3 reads CASSPLRGLGKVSYNSPLHF. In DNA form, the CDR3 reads TGTGCCAGCAGCCCATTGCGGGGACTGGGGAAAGTATCCTATAATTCACCCCTCCACTTT. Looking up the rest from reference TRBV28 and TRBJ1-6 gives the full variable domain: DVKVTQSSRYLVKRTGEKVFLECVQDMDHENMFWYRQDPGLGLRLIYFSYDVKMKEKGDIPEGYSVSREKKERFSLILESASTNQTSMYLCASSPLRGLGKVSYNSPLHFGNGTRLTVT.

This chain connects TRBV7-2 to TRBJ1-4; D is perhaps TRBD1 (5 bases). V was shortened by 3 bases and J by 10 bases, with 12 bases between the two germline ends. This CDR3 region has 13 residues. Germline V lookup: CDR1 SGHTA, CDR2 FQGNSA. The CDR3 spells CASSFDRVGKLFF. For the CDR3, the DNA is TGTGCCAGCAGCTTCGACAGAGTAGGAAAACTGTTTTTT.

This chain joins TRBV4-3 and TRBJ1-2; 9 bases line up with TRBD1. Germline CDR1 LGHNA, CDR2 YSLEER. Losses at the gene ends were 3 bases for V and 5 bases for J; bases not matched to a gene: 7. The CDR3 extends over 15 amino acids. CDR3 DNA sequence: TGCGCCAGCAGCCAGGGCTTGGGACAGGGATATGGCTACACCTTC. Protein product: CASSQGLGQGYGYTF.

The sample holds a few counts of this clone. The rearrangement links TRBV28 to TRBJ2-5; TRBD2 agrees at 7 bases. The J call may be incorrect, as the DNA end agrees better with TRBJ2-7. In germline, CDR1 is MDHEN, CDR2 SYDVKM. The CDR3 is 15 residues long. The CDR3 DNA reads TGTGCCAGCACGATCGGGACTATCCTCTCCTACGAGCAGTACTTC. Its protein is CASTIGTILSYEQYF.

CDR3 loop: CASSFFAGGEKLFF. CDR3 nucleotides: TGTGCCAGCAGTTTTTTTGCGGGGGGCGAAAAACTGTTTTTT. J is TRBJ1-4 and V is TRBV28; a weak D match, TRBD1 (6 bases). CDR3 length equals 14 residues. Germline lookup yields CDR1 MDHEN and CDR2 SYDVKM. V lost 3 bases and J 8 bases, leaving 13 bases between the germline ends.

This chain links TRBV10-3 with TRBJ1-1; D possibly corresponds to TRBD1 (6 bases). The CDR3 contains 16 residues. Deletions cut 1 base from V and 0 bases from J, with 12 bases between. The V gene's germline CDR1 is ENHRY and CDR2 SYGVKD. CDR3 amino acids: CAISELIGQMNTEAFF. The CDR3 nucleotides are TGTGCCATCAGTGAGTTAATTGGACAGATGAACACTGAAGCTTTCTTT.

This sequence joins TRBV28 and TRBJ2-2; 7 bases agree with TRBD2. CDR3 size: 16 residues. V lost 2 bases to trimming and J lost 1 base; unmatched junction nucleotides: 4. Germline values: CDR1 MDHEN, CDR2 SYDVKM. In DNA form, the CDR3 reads TGTGCCAGCAGTTTAGGCCTAGCGGTGAACACCGGGGAGCTGTTTTTT. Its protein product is CASSLGLAVNTGELFF. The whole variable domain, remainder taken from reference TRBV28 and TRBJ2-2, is DVKVTQSSRYLVKRTGEKVFLECVQDMDHENMFWYRQDPGLGLRLIYFSYDVKMKEKGDIPEGYSVSREKKERFSLILESASTNQTSMYLCASSLGLAVNTGELFFGEGSRLTVL.

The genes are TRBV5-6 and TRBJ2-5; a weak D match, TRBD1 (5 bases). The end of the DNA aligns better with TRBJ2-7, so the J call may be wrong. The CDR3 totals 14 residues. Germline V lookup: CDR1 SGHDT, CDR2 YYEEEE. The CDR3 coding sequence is TGTGCCAGCAGCTCCAGACAGCCCTCTTACGAGCAGTACTTC. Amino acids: CASSSRQPSYEQYF.